The present T cell receptor (beta chain) was sequenced within a study of blood T cells in healthy people across ages. The CDR3 spans 16 residues. The germline V gene encodes CDR1 SGHTA and CDR2 FQGNSA. The V end was cut by 3 bases, the J end by 1 base, with 12 bases between. A second roughly 6 to 12 cycle PCR used barcoded and J-beta primers. TCRdb reprocessed the 5' RACE reads with MiXCR, giving one entry per CDR3 protein. The sample contains 800,000 or so distinct CDR3 sequences, 35% to 50% of which appear only once. This rearrangement joins TRBV7-2 to TRBJ2-2; D remains unclear. The specimen sequenced was blood. The sequence was collected from a man aged 80 or over in good health. The CDR3 region is CASSFRRTMNTGELFF. Written as DNA, the CDR3 is TGTGCCAGCAGCTTTAGACGGACCATGAACACCGGGGAGCTGTTTTTT.